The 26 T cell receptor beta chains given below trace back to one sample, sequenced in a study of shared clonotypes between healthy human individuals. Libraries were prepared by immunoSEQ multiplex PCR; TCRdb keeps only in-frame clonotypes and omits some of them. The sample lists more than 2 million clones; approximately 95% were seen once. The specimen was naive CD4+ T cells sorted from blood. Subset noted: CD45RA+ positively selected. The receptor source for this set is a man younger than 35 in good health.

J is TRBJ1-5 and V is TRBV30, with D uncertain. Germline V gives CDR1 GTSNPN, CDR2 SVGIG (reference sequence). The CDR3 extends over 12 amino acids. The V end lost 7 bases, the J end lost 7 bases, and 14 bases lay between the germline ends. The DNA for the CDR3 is TGTGCCTATGGCGGGGTCGGCCAGCCCCAGCATTTT. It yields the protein CAYGGVGQPQHF.

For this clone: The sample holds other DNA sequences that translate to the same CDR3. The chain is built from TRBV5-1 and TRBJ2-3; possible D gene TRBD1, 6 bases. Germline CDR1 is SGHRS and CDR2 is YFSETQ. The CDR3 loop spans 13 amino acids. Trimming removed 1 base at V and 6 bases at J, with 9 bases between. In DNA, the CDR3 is TGCGCCAGCAGCTTGCAGGGGTCCGATACGCAGTATTTT. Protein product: CASSLQGSDTQYF.

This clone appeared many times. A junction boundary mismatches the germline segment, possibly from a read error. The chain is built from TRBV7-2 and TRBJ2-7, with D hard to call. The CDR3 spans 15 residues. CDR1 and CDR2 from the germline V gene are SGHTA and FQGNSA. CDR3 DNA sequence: TGTGCAAGCAGCTTAGTCCATGTTGGGCAGCTCGAGCAGTACTTC. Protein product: CASSLVHVGQLEQYF.

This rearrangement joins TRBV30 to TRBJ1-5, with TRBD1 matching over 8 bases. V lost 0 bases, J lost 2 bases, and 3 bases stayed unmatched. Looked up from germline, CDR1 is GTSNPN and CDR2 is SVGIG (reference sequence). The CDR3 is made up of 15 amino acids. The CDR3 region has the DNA TGTGCCTGGAGTGTCAAGACAGGGGGCAATCAGCCCCAGCATTTT. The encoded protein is CAWSVKTGGNQPQHF.

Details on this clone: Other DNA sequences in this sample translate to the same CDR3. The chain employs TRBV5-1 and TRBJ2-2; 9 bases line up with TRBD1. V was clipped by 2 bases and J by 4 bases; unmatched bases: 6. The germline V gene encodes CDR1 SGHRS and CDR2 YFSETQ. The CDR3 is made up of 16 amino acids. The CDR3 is CASSLPGQGGTGELFF. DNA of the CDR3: TGCGCCAGCAGCTTACCGGGACAGGGAGGCACCGGGGAGCTGTTTTTT.

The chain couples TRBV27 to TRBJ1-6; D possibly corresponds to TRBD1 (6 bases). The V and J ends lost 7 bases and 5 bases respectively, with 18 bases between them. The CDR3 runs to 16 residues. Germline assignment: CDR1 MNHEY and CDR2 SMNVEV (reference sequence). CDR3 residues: CASTRDGQQNNSPLHF. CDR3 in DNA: TGTGCCAGCACCAGGGATGGACAGCAAAATAATTCACCCCTCCACTTT.

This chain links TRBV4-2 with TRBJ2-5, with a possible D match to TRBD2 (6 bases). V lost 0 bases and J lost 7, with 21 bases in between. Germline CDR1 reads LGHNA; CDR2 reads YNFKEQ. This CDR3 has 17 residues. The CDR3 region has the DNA TGTGCCAGCAGCCAAGATACGGGGTTAGCGGTGGATGGGACCCAGTACTTC. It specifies CASSQDTGLAVDGTQYF.

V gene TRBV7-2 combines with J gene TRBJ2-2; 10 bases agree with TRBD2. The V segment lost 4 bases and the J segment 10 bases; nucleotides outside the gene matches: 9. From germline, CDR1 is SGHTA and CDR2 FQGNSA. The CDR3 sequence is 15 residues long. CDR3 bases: TGTGCCAGCAGCTCGGCGAGCGGGGGGGGTATGGAGCTGTTTTTT. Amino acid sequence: CASSSASGGGMELFF.

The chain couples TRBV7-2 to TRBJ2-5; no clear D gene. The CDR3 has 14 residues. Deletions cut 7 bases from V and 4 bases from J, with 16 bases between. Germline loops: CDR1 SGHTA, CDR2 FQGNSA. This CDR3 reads CASTVAAVRETQYF. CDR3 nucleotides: TGTGCCAGCACCGTTGCGGCAGTTAGAGAGACCCAGTACTTC. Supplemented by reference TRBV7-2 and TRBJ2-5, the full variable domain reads GAGVSQSPSNKVTEKGKDVELRCDPISGHTALYWYRQSLGQGLEFLIYFQGNSAPDKSGLPSDRFSAERTGGSVSTLTIQRTQQEDSAVYLCASTVAAVRETQYFGPGTRLLVL.

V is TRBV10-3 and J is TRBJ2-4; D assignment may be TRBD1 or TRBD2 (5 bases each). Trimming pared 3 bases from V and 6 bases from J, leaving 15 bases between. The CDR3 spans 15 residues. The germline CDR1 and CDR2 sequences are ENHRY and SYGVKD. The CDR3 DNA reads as TGTGCCATCAGTGACTTCCGGGACGGGATAAACATTCAGTACTTC. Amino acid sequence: CAISDFRDGINIQYF.

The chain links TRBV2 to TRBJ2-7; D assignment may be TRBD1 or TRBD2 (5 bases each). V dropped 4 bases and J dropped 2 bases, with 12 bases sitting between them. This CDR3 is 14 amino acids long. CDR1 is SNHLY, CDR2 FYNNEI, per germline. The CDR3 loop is CASSVHSGPYEQYF. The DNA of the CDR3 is TGTGCCAGCAGTGTACATTCGGGACCCTACGAGCAGTACTTC.

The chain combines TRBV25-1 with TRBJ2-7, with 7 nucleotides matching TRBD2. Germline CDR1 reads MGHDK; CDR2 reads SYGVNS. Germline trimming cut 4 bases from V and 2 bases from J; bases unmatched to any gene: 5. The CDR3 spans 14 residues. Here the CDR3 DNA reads TGTGCCAGCAGTGGGAGGAGCGGGACCTACGAGCAGTACTTC. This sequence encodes CASSGRSGTYEQYF.

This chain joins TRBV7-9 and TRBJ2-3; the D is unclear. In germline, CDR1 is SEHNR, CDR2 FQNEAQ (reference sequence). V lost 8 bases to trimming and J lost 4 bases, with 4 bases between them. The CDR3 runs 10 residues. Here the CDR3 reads CASSADTQYF. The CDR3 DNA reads TGTGCCAGCTCAGCAGATACGCAGTATTTT.

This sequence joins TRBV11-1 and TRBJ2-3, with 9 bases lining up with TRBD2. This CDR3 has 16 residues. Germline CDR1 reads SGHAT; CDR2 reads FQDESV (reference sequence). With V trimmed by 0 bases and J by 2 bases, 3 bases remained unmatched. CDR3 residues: CASSLASGGATDTQYF. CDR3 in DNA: TGTGCCAGCAGCTTAGCTAGCGGGGGAGCCACAGATACGCAGTATTTT.

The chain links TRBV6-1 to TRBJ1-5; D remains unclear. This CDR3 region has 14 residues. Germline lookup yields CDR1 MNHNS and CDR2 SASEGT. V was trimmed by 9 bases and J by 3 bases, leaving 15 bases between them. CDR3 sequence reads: CASGSYNVNQPQHF. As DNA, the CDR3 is TGTGCCAGTGGGTCTTATAATGTCAATCAGCCCCAGCATTTT.

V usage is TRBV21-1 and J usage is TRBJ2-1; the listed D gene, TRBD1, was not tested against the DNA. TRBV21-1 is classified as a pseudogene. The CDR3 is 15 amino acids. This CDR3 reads CASSPPTDRVNEQFF. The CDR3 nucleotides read TGTGCCAGCAGCCCCCCTACGGACAGGGTGAATGAGCAGTTCTTC.

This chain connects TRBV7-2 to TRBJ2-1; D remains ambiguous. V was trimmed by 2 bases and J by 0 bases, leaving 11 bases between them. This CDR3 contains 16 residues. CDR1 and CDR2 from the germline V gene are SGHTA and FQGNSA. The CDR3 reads CASSLSPSPSYNEQFF. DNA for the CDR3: TGTGCCAGCAGCTTAAGTCCCAGCCCCTCCTACAATGAGCAGTTCTTC.

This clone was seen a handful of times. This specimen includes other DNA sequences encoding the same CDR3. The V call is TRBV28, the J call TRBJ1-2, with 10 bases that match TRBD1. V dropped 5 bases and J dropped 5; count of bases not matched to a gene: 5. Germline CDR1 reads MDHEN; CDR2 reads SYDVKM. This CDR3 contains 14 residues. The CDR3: CASSRDRGPYGYTF. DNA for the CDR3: TGTGCCAGCAGTCGGGACAGGGGACCTTATGGCTACACCTTC.

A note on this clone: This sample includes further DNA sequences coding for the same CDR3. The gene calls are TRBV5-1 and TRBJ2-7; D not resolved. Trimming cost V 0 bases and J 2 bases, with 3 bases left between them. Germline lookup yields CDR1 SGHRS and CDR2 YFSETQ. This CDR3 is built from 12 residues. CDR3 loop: CASSLEAYEQYF. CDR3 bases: TGCGCCAGCAGCTTGGAGGCCTACGAGCAGTACTTC.

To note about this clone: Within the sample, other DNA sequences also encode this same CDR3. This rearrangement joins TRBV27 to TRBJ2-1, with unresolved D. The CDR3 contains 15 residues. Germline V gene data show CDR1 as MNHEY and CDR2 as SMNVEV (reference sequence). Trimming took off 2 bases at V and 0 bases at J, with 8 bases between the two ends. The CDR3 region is CASSLRRSSYNEQFF. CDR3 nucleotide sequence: TGTGCCAGCAGTTTAAGGCGGAGCTCCTACAATGAGCAGTTCTTC.

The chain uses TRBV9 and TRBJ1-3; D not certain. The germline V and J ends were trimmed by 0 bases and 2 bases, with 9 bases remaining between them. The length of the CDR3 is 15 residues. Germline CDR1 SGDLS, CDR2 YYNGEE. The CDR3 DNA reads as TGTGCCAGCAGCGTAGAGTTAGGGCCTGGAAACACCATATATTTT. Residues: CASSVELGPGNTIYF.

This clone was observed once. The CDR3 DNA sequence: TGTGCCAGCAGTGTGGGAGGGGGTAATCAGCCCCAGCATTTT. The encoded protein is CASSVGGGNQPQHF. This chain uses TRBV5-6 with TRBJ1-5; a possible D gene is TRBD1 (6 bases). The CDR3 sequence is 14 residues long. V dropped 5 bases and J dropped 4 bases, with 13 bases sitting between them. Germline CDR1 SGHDT, CDR2 YYEEEE.

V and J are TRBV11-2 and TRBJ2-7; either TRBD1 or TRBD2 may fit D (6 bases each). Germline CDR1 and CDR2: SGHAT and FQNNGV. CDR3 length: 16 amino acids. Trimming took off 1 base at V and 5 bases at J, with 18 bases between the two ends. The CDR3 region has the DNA TGTGCCAGCAGCTTAGGGGCCGGGGGCTTCAGGAACGAGCAGTACTTC. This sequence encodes CASSLGAGGFRNEQYF. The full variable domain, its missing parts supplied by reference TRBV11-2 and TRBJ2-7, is EAGVAQSPRYKIIEKRQSVAFWCNPISGHATLYWYQQILGQGPKLLIQFQNNGVVDDSQLPKDRFSAERLKGVDSTLKIQPAKLEDSAVYLCASSLGAGGFRNEQYFGPGTRLTVT.

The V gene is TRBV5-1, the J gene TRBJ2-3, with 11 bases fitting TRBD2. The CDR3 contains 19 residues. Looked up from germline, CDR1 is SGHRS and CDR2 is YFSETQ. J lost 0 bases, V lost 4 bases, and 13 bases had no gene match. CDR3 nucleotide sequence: TGCGCCAGCAGCCCAAACGGACTCCCTAGCGGGGGGAGCACAGATACGCAGTATTTT. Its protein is CASSPNGLPSGGSTDTQYF. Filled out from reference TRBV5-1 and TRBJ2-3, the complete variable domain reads KAGVTQTPRYLIKTRGQQVTLSCSPISGHRSVSWYQQTPGQGLQFLFEYFSETQRNKGNFPGRFSGRQFSNSRSEMNVSTLELGDSALYLCASSPNGLPSGGSTDTQYFGPGTRLTVL.

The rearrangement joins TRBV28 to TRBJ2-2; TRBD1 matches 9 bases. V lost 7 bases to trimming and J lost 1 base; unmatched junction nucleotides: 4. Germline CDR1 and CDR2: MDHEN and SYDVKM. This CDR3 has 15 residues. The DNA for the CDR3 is TGTGCCAGCACCCGGACAGGGGAGAACACCGGGGAGCTGTTTTTT. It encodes CASTRTGENTGELFF.

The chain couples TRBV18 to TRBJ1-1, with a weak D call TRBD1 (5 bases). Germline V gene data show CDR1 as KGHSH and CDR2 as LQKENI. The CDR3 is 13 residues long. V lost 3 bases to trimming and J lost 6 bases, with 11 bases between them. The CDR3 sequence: CASSPPAGPEAFF. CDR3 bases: TGTGCCAGCTCACCCCCCGCAGGGCCTGAAGCTTTCTTT.